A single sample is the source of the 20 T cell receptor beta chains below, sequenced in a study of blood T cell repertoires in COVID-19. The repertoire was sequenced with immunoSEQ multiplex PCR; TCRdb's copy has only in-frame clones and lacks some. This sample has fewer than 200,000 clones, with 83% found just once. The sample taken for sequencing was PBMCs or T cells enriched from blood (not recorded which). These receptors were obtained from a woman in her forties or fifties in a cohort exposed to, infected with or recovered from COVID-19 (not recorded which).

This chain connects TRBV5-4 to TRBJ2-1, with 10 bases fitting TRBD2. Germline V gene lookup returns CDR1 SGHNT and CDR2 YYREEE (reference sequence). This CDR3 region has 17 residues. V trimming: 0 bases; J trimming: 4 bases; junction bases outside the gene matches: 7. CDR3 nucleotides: TGTGCCAGCAGCTTGGATCCAGCGGGAGGGGGGTACAATGAGCAGTTCTTC. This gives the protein CASSLDPAGGGYNEQFF.

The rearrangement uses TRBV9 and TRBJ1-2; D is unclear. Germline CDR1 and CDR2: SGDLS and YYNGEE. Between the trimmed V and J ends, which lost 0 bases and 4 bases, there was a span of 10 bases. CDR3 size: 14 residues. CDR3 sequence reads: CASSVEAGGYGYTF. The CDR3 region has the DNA TGTGCCAGCAGCGTAGAGGCAGGAGGCTATGGCTACACCTTC.

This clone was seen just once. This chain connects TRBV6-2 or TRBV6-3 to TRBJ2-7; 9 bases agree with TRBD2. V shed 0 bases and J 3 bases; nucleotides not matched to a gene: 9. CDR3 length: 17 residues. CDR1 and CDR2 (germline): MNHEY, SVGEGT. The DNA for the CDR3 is TGTGCCAGCAGTTACTCGTCTAGCGGGACCCGCTACTACGAGCAGTACTTC. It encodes CASSYSSSGTRYYEQYF.

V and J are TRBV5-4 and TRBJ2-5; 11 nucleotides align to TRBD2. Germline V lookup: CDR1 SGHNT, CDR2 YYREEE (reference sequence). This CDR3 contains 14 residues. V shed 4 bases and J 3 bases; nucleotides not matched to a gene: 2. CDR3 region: CASSAGLAEETQYF. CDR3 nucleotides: TGTGCCAGCAGCGCGGGACTAGCGGAAGAGACCCAGTACTTC.

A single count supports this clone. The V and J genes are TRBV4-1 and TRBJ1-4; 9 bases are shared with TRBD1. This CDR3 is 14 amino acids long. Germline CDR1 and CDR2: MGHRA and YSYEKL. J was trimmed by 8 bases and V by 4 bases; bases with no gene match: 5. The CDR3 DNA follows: TGCGCCAGCAGCCGTATTGACAGGGGGGAAAAACTGTTTTTT. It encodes CASSRIDRGEKLFF.

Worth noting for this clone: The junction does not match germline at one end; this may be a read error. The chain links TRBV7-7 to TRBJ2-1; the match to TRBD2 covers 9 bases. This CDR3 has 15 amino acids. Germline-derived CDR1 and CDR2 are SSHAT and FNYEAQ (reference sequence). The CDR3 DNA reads TGTGCTAGCAGCTTATTCCTAGCGGGACTCGATGAGCAGTTCTTC. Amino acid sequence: CASSLFLAGLDEQFF. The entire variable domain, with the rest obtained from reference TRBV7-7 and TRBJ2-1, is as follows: GAGVSQSPRYKVTKRGQDVTLRCDPISSHATLYWYQQALGQGPEFLTYFNYEAQPDKSGLPSDRFSAERPEGSISTLTIQRTEQRDSAMYRCASSLFLAGLDEQFFGPGTRLTVL.

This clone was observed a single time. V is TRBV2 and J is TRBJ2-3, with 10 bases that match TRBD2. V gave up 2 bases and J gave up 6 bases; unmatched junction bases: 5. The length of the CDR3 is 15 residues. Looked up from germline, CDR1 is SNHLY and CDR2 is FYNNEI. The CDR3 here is CASSELAGVVDTQYF. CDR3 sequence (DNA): TGTGCCAGCAGTGAACTAGCGGGAGTTGTTGATACGCAGTATTTT.

CDR3 region: CASSAGQVYSGNTIYF. The CDR3 DNA reads TGTGCCAGCAGCGCGGGACAGGTCTACTCTGGAAACACCATATATTTT. This chain connects TRBV9 to TRBJ1-3, with 8 bases fitting TRBD1. V was pared by 3 bases and J by 0 bases, with 5 bases of the junction left unmatched. Germline V lookup: CDR1 SGDLS, CDR2 YYNGEE. The CDR3 sequence is 16 residues long.

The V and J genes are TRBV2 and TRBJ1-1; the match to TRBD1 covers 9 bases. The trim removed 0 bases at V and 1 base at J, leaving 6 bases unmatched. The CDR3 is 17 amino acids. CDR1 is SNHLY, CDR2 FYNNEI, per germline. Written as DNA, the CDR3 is TGTGCCAGCAGTGAAGCTGTTTGGGACAGGGAGAACACTGAAGCTTTCTTT. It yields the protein CASSEAVWDRENTEAFF.

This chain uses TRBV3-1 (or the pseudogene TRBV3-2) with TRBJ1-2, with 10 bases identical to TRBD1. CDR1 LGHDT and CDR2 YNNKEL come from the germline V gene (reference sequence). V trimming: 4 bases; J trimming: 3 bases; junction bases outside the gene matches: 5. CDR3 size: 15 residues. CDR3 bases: TGTGCCAGCAGCCTACGGACAGGGGGGGACTATGGCTACACCTTC. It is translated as CASSLRTGGDYGYTF.

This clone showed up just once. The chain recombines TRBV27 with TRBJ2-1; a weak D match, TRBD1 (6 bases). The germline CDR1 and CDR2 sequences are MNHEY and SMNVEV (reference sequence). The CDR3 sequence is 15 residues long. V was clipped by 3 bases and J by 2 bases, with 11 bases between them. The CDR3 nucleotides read TGTGCCAGCAGTTTCAAACAGGGACCCTACAATGAGCAGTTCTTC. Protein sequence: CASSFKQGPYNEQFF.

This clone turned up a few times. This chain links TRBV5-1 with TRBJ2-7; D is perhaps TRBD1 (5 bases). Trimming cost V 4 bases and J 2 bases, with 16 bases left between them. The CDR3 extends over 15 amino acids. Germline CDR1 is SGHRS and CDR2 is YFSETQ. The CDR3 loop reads CASSLQTDGPYEQYF. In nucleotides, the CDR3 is TGCGCCAGCAGCCTACAGACAGACGGACCCTACGAGCAGTACTTC.

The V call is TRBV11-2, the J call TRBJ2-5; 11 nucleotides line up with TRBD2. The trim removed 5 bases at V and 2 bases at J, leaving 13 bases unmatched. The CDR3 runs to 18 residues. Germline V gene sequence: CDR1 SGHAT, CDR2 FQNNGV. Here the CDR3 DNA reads TGTGCCAGCAGCGGTTGGGCTAGCGGGGGGCGCGAACAAGAGACCCAGTACTTC. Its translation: CASSGWASGGREQETQYF.

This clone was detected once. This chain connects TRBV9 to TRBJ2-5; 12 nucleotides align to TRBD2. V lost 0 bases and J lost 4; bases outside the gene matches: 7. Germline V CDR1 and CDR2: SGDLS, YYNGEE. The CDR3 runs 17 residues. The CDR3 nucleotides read TGTGCCAGCAGCGTAGGGCTAGCGGGAGGGCTTGGAGAGACCCAGTACTTC. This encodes CASSVGLAGGLGETQYF.

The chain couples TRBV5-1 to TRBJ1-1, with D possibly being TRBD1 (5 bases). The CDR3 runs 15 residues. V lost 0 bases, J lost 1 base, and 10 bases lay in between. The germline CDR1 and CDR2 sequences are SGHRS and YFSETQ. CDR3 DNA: TGCGCCAGCAGCTTGGGTGGGGCGACGAACACTGAAGCTTTCTTT. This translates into CASSLGGATNTEAFF. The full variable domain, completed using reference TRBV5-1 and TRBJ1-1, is KAGVTQTPRYLIKTRGQQVTLSCSPISGHRSVSWYQQTPGQGLQFLFEYFSETQRNKGNFPGRFSGRQFSNSRSEMNVSTLELGDSALYLCASSLGGATNTEAFFGQGTRLTVV.

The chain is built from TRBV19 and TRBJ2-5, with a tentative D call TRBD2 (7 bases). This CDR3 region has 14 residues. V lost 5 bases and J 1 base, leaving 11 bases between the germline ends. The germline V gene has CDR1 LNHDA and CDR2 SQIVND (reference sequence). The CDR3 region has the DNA TGTGCCAGTAGTTTTGGGGGGGCCCAAGAGACCCAGTACTTC. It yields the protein CASSFGGAQETQYF. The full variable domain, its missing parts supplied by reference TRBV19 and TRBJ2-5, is DGGITQSPKYLFRKEGQNVTLSCEQNLNHDAMYWYRQDPGQGLRLIYYSQIVNDFQKGDIAEGYSVSREKKESFPLTVTSAQKNPTAFYLCASSFGGAQETQYFGPGTRLLVL.

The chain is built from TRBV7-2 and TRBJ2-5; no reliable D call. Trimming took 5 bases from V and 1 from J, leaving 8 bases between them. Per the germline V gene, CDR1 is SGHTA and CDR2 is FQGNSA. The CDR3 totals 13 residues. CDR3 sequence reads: CASSPVSQETQYF. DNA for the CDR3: TGTGCCAGCAGCCCTGTCTCCCAAGAGACCCAGTACTTC.

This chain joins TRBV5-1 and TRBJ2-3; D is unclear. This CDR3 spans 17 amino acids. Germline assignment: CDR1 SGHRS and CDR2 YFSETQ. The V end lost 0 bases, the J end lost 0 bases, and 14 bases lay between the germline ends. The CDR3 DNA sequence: TGCGCCAGCAGCTTGGCGGTAGCTGTTGGCAGCACAGATACGCAGTATTTT. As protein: CASSLAVAVGSTDTQYF.

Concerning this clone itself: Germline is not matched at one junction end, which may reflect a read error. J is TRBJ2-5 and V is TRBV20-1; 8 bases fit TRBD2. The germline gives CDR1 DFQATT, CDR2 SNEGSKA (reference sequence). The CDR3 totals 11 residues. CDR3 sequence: CSGGGQETQYF. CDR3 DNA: TGTAGTGGCGGGGGGCAAGAGACCCAGTACTTC.

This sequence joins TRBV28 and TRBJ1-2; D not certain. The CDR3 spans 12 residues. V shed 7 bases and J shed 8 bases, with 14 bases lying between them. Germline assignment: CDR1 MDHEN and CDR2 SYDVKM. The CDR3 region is CASTTMTGGYTF. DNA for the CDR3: TGTGCCAGCACTACAATGACGGGGGGCTACACCTTC.